This section outlines one T cell receptor (beta chain) sequence together with its context. CDR3 size: 15 residues. Germline CDR1 is SQVTM and CDR2 is ANQGSEA. Trimming removed 7 bases from V and 4 bases from J; junction bases left unmatched: 13. This record belongs to a study of blood T cell repertoires in COVID-19. As for the study in general: From T cells, B-cell-depleted T cells, or PBMCs came the material, which was cDNA or gDNA.

Original data processing: Reference gene primer amplification gave estimated nucleated cell counts. Method: immunoSEQ multiplex PCR; TCRdb's copy keeps in-frame clones and lacks some. V and J calls and clone size are as listed in that table; D and trimming were resolved from the DNA. Found here are approximately 150,000 clones, more than 80% of them singletons; the top ten hold about a tenth. The sample was peripheral blood. The chain carries TRBV29-1 and TRBJ2-7; 10 bases agree with TRBD2. The source is a human donor in a cohort sampled during active COVID-19. CDR3 sequence (DNA): TGCAGCGCACTAAAAGCCGGGACTAGCGCTTACGAGCAGTACTTC. As protein: CSALKAGTSAYEQYF.